Below, one TCR beta chain is given with its context. This sample stems from a study of T cell responses to AZD1222 COVID-19 vaccine. J was trimmed by 0 bases and V by 6 bases; bases with no gene match: 6. The CDR3 spans 16 residues. Per germline, CDR1 LNHDA and CDR2 SQIVND (reference sequence). Some clones are missing from TCRdb's copy, which holds only in-frame ones; the method was immunoSEQ multiplex PCR. The sample yields around 60,000 clones, approximately 90% seen once. The sequence derives from an adult in good health. The specimen comprised peripheral blood, sampled on day 0 of AZD1222 vaccination. The V and J genes are TRBV19 and TRBJ1-5; TRBD1 aligns across 9 bases. The DNA of the CDR3 is TGTGCCAGTAGCTCACAGGGGGCGAATAGCAATCAGCCCCAGCATTTT. Residues: CASSSQGANSNQPQHF.